These T cell receptor beta chains were read from a single sample in a study of blood T cell repertoires in COVID-19. The repertoire was sequenced with immunoSEQ multiplex PCR; TCRdb's copy has only in-frame clones and lacks some. The table has about 160,000 clones, roughly 84% seen once. Sequencing used peripheral blood. Source of these receptors: a woman older than 75 with active or convalescent COVID-19. Each CDR3 is given with its conserved first and last residue. A D gene is named only where the DNA matches it firmly. Size values are once, few and many counts, or a class for expanded clones, and some rows have none.

CDR3nt: TGTGCCAGCAGTTTATTCGGACAGGGTTATGAAAAACTGTTTTTT
CDR3aa: CASSLFGQGYEKLFF
j_gene: TRBJ1-4
abundance: once
v_gene: TRBV28
d_gene: TRBD1

CDR3nt: TGTGCCAGCAGGGACTCATCTTCCTACGAGCAGTACTTC
CDR3aa: CASRDSSSYEQYF
j_gene: TRBJ2-7
abundance: .
v_gene: TRBV28
d_gene: .

CDR3nt: TGCGCCAGCAGTTCGGGACTAGCGTCAGGGGAGCAGTTCTTC
CDR3aa: CASSSGLASGEQFF
j_gene: TRBJ2-1
abundance: .
v_gene: TRBV5-1
d_gene: TRBD2

CDR3nt: TGCGCCAGCAGCCAAGCCCTACAGGGTCGCGTTGATTCACCCCTCCACTTT
CDR3aa: CASSQALQGRVDSPLHF
j_gene: TRBJ1-6
abundance: .
v_gene: TRBV4-1
d_gene: .

CDR3nt: TGTGCCAGCAGCTGGACTAGCGGGGGTCCCAATGAGCAGTTCTTC
CDR3aa: CASSWTSGGPNEQFF
j_gene: TRBJ2-1
abundance: .
v_gene: TRBV13
d_gene: TRBD2

CDR3nt: TGTGCCAGCACTCCAGCGGGAGGCGAAGGAGAGACCCAGTACTTC
CDR3aa: CASTPAGGEGETQYF
j_gene: TRBJ2-5
abundance: .
v_gene: TRBV6-5
d_gene: TRBD2

CDR3nt: TGTGCCAGCAGCGCTTATACAACTAACTATGGTGGCTACACCTTC
CDR3aa: CASSAYTTNYGGYTF
j_gene: TRBJ1-2
abundance: .
v_gene: TRBV9
d_gene: .

CDR3nt: TGTGCCAGCACCGGAGTGTCGGGGATTGAGCAGTTCTTC
CDR3aa: CASTGVSGIEQFF
j_gene: TRBJ2-1
abundance: .
v_gene: TRBV2
d_gene: .

CDR3nt: TGTGCCAGCACCAAGCCCGGGACAGGGGTCACTGAAGCTTTCTTT
CDR3aa: CASTKPGTGVTEAFF
j_gene: TRBJ1-1
abundance: .
v_gene: TRBV6-5
d_gene: TRBD1

CDR3nt: TGTGCCAGTGCGGCAGCAACTAATGAAAAACTGTTTTTT
CDR3aa: CASAAATNEKLFF
j_gene: TRBJ1-4
abundance: .
v_gene: TRBV19
d_gene: .

CDR3nt: TGTGCCAGCAGACCGACCGTAGCGGGCCAAGAGACCCAGTACTTC
CDR3aa: CASRPTVAGQETQYF
j_gene: TRBJ2-5
abundance: .
v_gene: TRBV6-5
d_gene: TRBD2

CDR3nt: TGCAGCGTCAGCGGGTCTAGCACAGATACGCAGTATTTT
CDR3aa: CSVSGSSTDTQYF
j_gene: TRBJ2-3
abundance: .
v_gene: TRBV29-1
d_gene: .

CDR3nt: TGCGCCAGCCTACCCGGGACAGGGGGAAGGAACACTGAAGCCTTCTTT
CDR3aa: CASLPGTGGRNTEAFF
j_gene: TRBJ1-1
abundance: once
v_gene: TRBV4-1
d_gene: TRBD1

CDR3nt: TGCGCCAGCAGCCCCATACAGGGTACTAATGAAAAACTGTTTTTT
CDR3aa: CASSPIQGTNEKLFF
j_gene: TRBJ1-4
abundance: .
v_gene: TRBV5-1
d_gene: .

CDR3nt: TGTGCCAGCAGCGCTGGACAGGGGAATCGGGAGACCCAGTACTTC
CDR3aa: CASSAGQGNRETQYF
j_gene: TRBJ2-5
abundance: .
v_gene: TRBV9
d_gene: TRBD1

CDR3nt: TGCGCCAGCAGCAGGACTAGCGGGGGGTCCTACAATGAGCAGTTCTTC
CDR3aa: CASSRTSGGSYNEQFF
j_gene: TRBJ2-1
abundance: few
v_gene: TRBV5-1
d_gene: TRBD2

CDR3nt: TGTGCCAGCTCACCTCCAGGGACAGGGAGTAACTATGGCTACACCTTC
CDR3aa: CASSPPGTGSNYGYTF
j_gene: TRBJ1-2
abundance: .
v_gene: TRBV18
d_gene: TRBD1

CDR3nt: TGTGCCACCAGTGATTCCGGGACAGGGGAAAGCTACGAGCAGTACTTC
CDR3aa: CATSDSGTGESYEQYF
j_gene: TRBJ2-7
abundance: .
v_gene: TRBV24-1
d_gene: TRBD1

CDR3nt: TGCGCCAGCAGCTTGACGAGGACAGGGAACTATGGCTACACCTTC
CDR3aa: CASSLTRTGNYGYTF
j_gene: TRBJ1-2
abundance: few
v_gene: TRBV5-1
d_gene: TRBD1

CDR3nt: TGTGCCAGCAGCTACGATCACAGGGGAGACACTGAAGCTTTCTTT
CDR3aa: CASSYDHRGDTEAFF
j_gene: TRBJ1-1
abundance: few
v_gene: TRBV7-9
d_gene: TRBD1

CDR3nt: TGTGCCAGCAGCCAAGACGGCGGTACGCAGTATTTT
CDR3aa: CASSQDGGTQYF
j_gene: TRBJ2-3
abundance: .
v_gene: TRBV6-4
d_gene: .

CDR3nt: TGTGCCAGCAGTGAAAACGAGGGGGCGTTGGGAAACACCATATATTTT
CDR3aa: CASSENEGALGNTIYF
j_gene: TRBJ1-3
abundance: .
v_gene: TRBV2
d_gene: TRBD1

CDR3nt: TGTGCTAGTGGTTTGGTAACCGGGACTAGCGGGACGGATGAGCAGTTCTTC
CDR3aa: CASGLVTGTSGTDEQFF
j_gene: TRBJ2-1
abundance: .
v_gene: TRBV12-5
d_gene: TRBD2

CDR3nt: TGTGCCAGCAGTGAATTCGGGGGGCTCTCTGGAAACACCATATATTTT
CDR3aa: CASSEFGGLSGNTIYF
j_gene: TRBJ1-3
abundance: .
v_gene: TRBV25-1
d_gene: .

CDR3nt: TGTGCCAGCAGCTTAGGGCAGGGTAACACCGGGGAGCTGTTTTTT
CDR3aa: CASSLGQGNTGELFF
j_gene: TRBJ2-2
abundance: .
v_gene: TRBV11-1
d_gene: .

CDR3nt: TGTGCCACCAGCAGAGATCTCGGCAGGGTTTCACCCCTCCACTTT
CDR3aa: CATSRDLGRVSPLHF
j_gene: TRBJ1-6
abundance: .
v_gene: TRBV15
d_gene: .